Following are 9 T cell receptor beta chains from one sample sequenced in a study of blood T cell repertoires in COVID-19. Profiled with immunoSEQ multiplex PCR; TCRdb holds only in-frame clones, not every one. Of roughly 100,000 clones listed, about nine tenths are singletons. The material sequenced was peripheral blood. Source of these receptors: a woman aged 50 to 60 with COVID-19, enrolled during active disease.

The V and J genes are TRBV5-1 and TRBJ2-7; the match to TRBD1 covers 9 bases. The CDR3 length is 14 residues. From germline, CDR1 is SGHRS and CDR2 YFSETQ. After removal of 8 bases from V and 4 bases from J, the junction contained 10 bases not matched to a gene. In DNA, the CDR3 is TGCGCCAGTTCAACAGGGGGCGCGTCGTACGAGCAGTACTTC. Its translation is CASSTGGASYEQYF.

This clone was detected only once. The chain has TRBV5-1 and TRBJ2-7, with 9 bases lining up with TRBD1. Germline-derived CDR1 and CDR2 are SGHRS and YFSETQ. The CDR3 has 15 amino acids. Trimming at V came to 4 bases and at J to 1 base, leaving 6 bases not matched to a gene. The CDR3 DNA is TGCGCCAGCAGCCGCGACGGGACAGGGTCCTACGAGCAGTACTTC. Amino acids: CASSRDGTGSYEQYF.

The chain recombines TRBV18 with TRBJ2-6; D gene unclear. Germline V CDR1 and CDR2: KGHSH, LQKENI. The ends were cut back, 4 bases at V and 0 bases at J, with 10 bases in the middle. The CDR3 runs 16 residues. DNA of the CDR3: TGTGCCAGCTCACTCGAACAGTTCTCTGGGGCCAACGTCCTGACTTTC. This codes for CASSLEQFSGANVLTF.

The chain recombines TRBV28 with TRBJ2-2; 9 bases map to TRBD1. In germline, CDR1 is MDHEN, CDR2 SYDVKM. The CDR3 runs 16 residues. Trimming at V came to 6 bases and at J to 3 bases, leaving 8 bases not matched to a gene. CDR3 loop: CASSPGTGRDTGELFF. In nucleotides, the CDR3 is TGTGCCAGCAGCCCCGGGACAGGGAGAGACACCGGGGAGCTGTTTTTT.

The gene calls are TRBV28 and TRBJ2-3; TRBD2 aligns across 7 bases. This CDR3 is built from 14 residues. V was clipped by 4 bases and J by 2 bases; unmatched bases: 3. Germline CDR1 MDHEN, CDR2 SYDVKM. CDR3 nucleotides: TGTGCCAGCAGTTGGAGGGACTACACAGATACGCAGTATTTT. Protein product: CASSWRDYTDTQYF.

The rearrangement links TRBV6-5 to TRBJ2-5; TRBD1 agrees at 11 bases. This CDR3 is built from 16 residues. Germline trimming cut 4 bases from V and 5 bases from J; bases unmatched to any gene: 9. CDR1 and CDR2 (germline): MNHEY, SVGAGI. The CDR3 bases are TGTGCCAGCAGTTCTATAACCGGGACAGGGGGGGAGACCCAGTACTTC. Its translation is CASSSITGTGGETQYF.

This chain joins TRBV29-1 and TRBJ2-3, with 13 bases identical to TRBD2. The CDR3 has 14 amino acids. Germline V gene sequence: CDR1 SQVTM, CDR2 ANQGSEA. V trimming: 6 bases; J trimming: 4 bases; junction bases outside the gene matches: 4. The DNA for the CDR3 is TGCAGCGTCACTAGCGGGGGGGCCCCAGATACGCAGTATTTT. Its protein product is CSVTSGGAPDTQYF.

V gene TRBV3-1 (or the pseudogene TRBV3-2) combines with J gene TRBJ2-5, with D hard to call. Per germline, CDR1 LGHDT and CDR2 YNNKEL (reference sequence). V lost 1 base and J 5 bases, leaving 2 bases between the germline ends. The CDR3 contains 11 residues. CDR3 loop: CASSQAETQYF. CDR3 nucleotide sequence: TGTGCCAGCAGCCAAGCGGAGACCCAGTACTTC.

V gene TRBV3-1 (or the pseudogene TRBV3-2) combines with J gene TRBJ1-1; D is uncertain. Trimming removed 2 bases at V and 6 bases at J, with 10 bases between. In germline, CDR1 is LGHDT, CDR2 YNNKEL (reference sequence). The CDR3 contains 13 residues. DNA of the CDR3: TGTGCCAGCAGCCAAAGGCAGGCCTCTGAAGCTTTCTTT. This sequence encodes CASSQRQASEAFF.